There are many counts of the clone carrying this T cell receptor (beta chain). Its antigen is currently unknown. Germline V gene lookup returns CDR1 MNHNS and CDR2 SASEGT. The germline V and J ends were trimmed by 3 bases and 0 bases, with 8 bases remaining between them. The CDR3 consists of 14 residues. This record belongs to a study of identical twins. The study's findings and limits: Conclusions were based on cross-sectional statistical analysis, without following the same donors. Excess low generation probability was seen in twin-shared out-of-frame alpha sequences.

TCRdb processed the 5' RACE reads anew with MiXCR; each CDR3 protein has one entry. The sample has hundreds of thousands of distinct CDR3 sequences, around 5.7% seen once. The receptor was derived from a man younger than 35 in good health. V gene TRBV6-1 combines with J gene TRBJ1-1; D is unclear. The sequenced material came from naive T cells sorted from blood. This CDR3 reads CASSEGNMNTEAFF. CDR3 sequence (DNA): TGTGCCAGCAGTGAGGGAAACATGAACACTGAAGCTTTCTTT.